Below are 3 T cell receptor beta chains sequenced from a single sample in a study of T cell repertoires in cytomegalovirus infection. Antigens for these TCRs are unknown. TCRdb called the reads again in MiXCR, with one record for every CDR3 protein. The top ten hold roughly 13% of the sample, which has roughly 350,000 distinct CDR3 sequences, around a third seen once. Sequencing was performed on cultured PBMCs, taken from culture after CMV antigen stimulation. The receptors originated from a human donor in good health (CMV status not recorded). Some clones in this sample may be carry-over from other donors' samples.

The rearrangement uses TRBV29-1 and TRBJ2-1; the D gene is possibly TRBD2 (5 bases). This CDR3 region has 13 residues. Germline V gene data show CDR1 as SQVTM and CDR2 as ANQGSEA. Trimming removed 7 bases at V and 0 bases at J, with 10 bases between. The CDR3 DNA reads as TGCAGCGGAGGACTTCGCTCCTACAATGAGCAGTTCTTC. Its protein is CSGGLRSYNEQFF.

The rearrangement joins TRBV18 to TRBJ1-1; D is unresolved. The V end lost 2 bases, the J end lost 6 bases, and 16 bases lay between the germline ends. The CDR3 loop spans 15 amino acids. CDR1 is KGHSH, CDR2 LQKENI, per germline. The CDR3 DNA reads as TGTGCCAGCTCACCAGTGGAAAAAGTCGTCGCTGAAGCTTTCTTT. Its translation is CASSPVEKVVAEAFF. The variable domain in full, with the rest retrieved from reference TRBV18 and TRBJ1-1, is NAGVMQNPRHLVRRRGQEARLRCSPMKGHSHVYWYRQLPEEGLKFMVYLQKENIIDESGMPKERFSAEFPKEGPSILRIQQVVRGDSAAYFCASSPVEKVVAEAFFGQGTRLTVV.

The CDR3: CASSLGGGPDYEQYF. DNA for the CDR3: TGCGCCAGCAGCCTCGGCGGGGGACCGGACTACGAGCAGTACTTC. The chain links TRBV4-1 to TRBJ2-7; TRBD2 agrees at 7 bases. This CDR3 spans 15 amino acids. V was pared by 4 bases and J by 3 bases, with 9 bases of the junction left unmatched. From germline, CDR1 is MGHRA and CDR2 YSYEKL.